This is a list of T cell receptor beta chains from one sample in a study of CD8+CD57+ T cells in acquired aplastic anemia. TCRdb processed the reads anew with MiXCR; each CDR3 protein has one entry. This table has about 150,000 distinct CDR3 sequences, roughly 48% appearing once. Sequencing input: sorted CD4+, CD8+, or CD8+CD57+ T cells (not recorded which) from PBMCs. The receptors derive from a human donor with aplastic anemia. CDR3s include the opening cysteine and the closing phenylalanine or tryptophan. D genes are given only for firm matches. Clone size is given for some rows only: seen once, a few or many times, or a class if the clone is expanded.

CDR3aa: CASSVAGSAYNEQFF
CDR3nt: TGTGCCAGCAGCGTAGCAGGGTCGGCCTACAATGAGCAGTTCTTC
len: 15
v_gene: TRBV9
abundance: many
d_gene: .
j_gene: TRBJ2-1

CDR3aa: CASSLQNMNTEAFF
CDR3nt: TGTGCCAGCAGTTTACAGAACATGAACACTGAAGCTTTCTTT
len: 14
v_gene: TRBV12-3/TRBV12-4
abundance: many
d_gene: .
j_gene: TRBJ1-1

CDR3aa: CATSDLGFGRNTGELFF
CDR3nt: TGTGCCACCAGTGATTTGGGGTTCGGGAGGAACACCGGGGAGCTGTTTTTT
len: 17
v_gene: TRBV24-1
abundance: .
d_gene: .
j_gene: TRBJ2-2

CDR3aa: CSVEKGDRGMAEAFF
CDR3nt: TGCAGCGTTGAAAAGGGGGACAGGGGTATGGCTGAAGCTTTCTTT
len: 15
v_gene: TRBV29-1
abundance: .
d_gene: TRBD1
j_gene: TRBJ1-1

CDR3aa: CASDTGNTEAFF
CDR3nt: TGTGCCAGCGATACAGGGAACACTGAAGCTTTCTTT
len: 12
v_gene: TRBV2
abundance: .
d_gene: .
j_gene: TRBJ1-1

CDR3aa: CASSLKANYGYTF
CDR3nt: TGTGCCAGCAGTTTGAAAGCTAACTATGGCTACACCTTC
len: 13
v_gene: TRBV27
abundance: few
d_gene: .
j_gene: TRBJ1-2

CDR3aa: CASSSWGKGTSTYNEQFF
CDR3nt: TGTGCCAGCAGCTCATGGGGGAAAGGGACCAGCACCTACAATGAGCAGTTCTTC
len: 18
v_gene: TRBV5-6
abundance: .
d_gene: .
j_gene: TRBJ2-1

CDR3aa: CASSVSPGVKDEQFF
CDR3nt: TGTGCCAGCAGCGTCTCCCCGGGAGTCAAGGATGAGCAGTTCTTC
len: 15
v_gene: TRBV9
abundance: many
d_gene: .
j_gene: TRBJ2-1

CDR3aa: CASSTLQDFYEQYF
CDR3nt: TGTGCCAGCAGTACGCTACAGGATTTCTACGAGCAGTACTTC
len: 14
v_gene: TRBV6-1
abundance: many
d_gene: .
j_gene: TRBJ2-7

CDR3aa: CSVREGWNSGNTIYF
CDR3nt: TGCAGCGTCCGGGAGGGGTGGAACTCTGGAAACACCATATATTTT
len: 15
v_gene: TRBV29-1
abundance: few
d_gene: .
j_gene: TRBJ1-3

CDR3aa: CASSLRTSGRVYEQYF
CDR3nt: TGTGCCAGCAGTCTACGGACTAGCGGGAGGGTCTACGAGCAGTACTTC
len: 16
v_gene: TRBV12-3/TRBV12-4
abundance: many
d_gene: TRBD2
j_gene: TRBJ2-7

CDR3aa: CATSREQDPGEQYF
CDR3nt: TGTGCCACCAGCAGAGAGCAGGATCCGGGCGAGCAGTACTTC
len: 14
v_gene: TRBV15
abundance: once
d_gene: .
j_gene: TRBJ2-7

CDR3aa: CASRGGSGNSPLHF
CDR3nt: TGTGCCTCCCGGGGAGGATCGGGTAATTCACCCCTCCACTTT
len: 14
v_gene: TRBV6-1
abundance: .
d_gene: .
j_gene: TRBJ1-6

CDR3aa: CASSLWVGQAPTDTQYF
CDR3nt: TGTGCCAGCAGTTTATGGGTGGGACAGGCCCCTACAGATACGCAGTATTTT
len: 17
v_gene: TRBV28
abundance: .
d_gene: TRBD1
j_gene: TRBJ2-3

CDR3aa: CASSLGNSVNVQFF
CDR3nt: TGCGCCAGCAGCTTGGGGAACTCGGTCAATGTGCAGTTCTTC
len: 14
v_gene: TRBV5-1
abundance: .
d_gene: .
j_gene: TRBJ2-1

CDR3aa: CASSLGGGKEQYF
CDR3nt: TGTGCCAGCAGCTTGGGGGGGGGGAAAGAGCAGTACTTC
len: 13
v_gene: TRBV6-1
abundance: few
d_gene: TRBD2
j_gene: TRBJ2-7

CDR3aa: CASSSNLLGQVGGYTF
CDR3nt: TGTGCCAGCAGTTCAAACCTTTTGGGACAGGTAGGTGGCTACACCTTC
len: 16
v_gene: TRBV12-3/TRBV12-4
abundance: many
d_gene: TRBD1
j_gene: TRBJ1-2

CDR3aa: CASSQDYYPYEQYF
CDR3nt: TGTGCCAGTAGTCAAGACTATTACCCCTACGAGCAGTACTTC
len: 14
v_gene: TRBV19
abundance: many
d_gene: .
j_gene: TRBJ2-7

CDR3aa: CASSFETASGNQPQHF
CDR3nt: TGTGCCAGCAGTTTCGAGACCGCGAGTGGCAATCAGCCCCAGCATTTT
len: 16
v_gene: TRBV12-3/TRBV12-4
abundance: many
d_gene: .
j_gene: TRBJ1-5

CDR3aa: CSALQVPDTQYF
CDR3nt: TGCAGTGCCCTCCAGGTGCCAGATACGCAGTATTTT
len: 12
v_gene: TRBV20-1
abundance: once
d_gene: .
j_gene: TRBJ2-3

CDR3aa: CASSQESGQGVWVAFF
CDR3nt: TGCGCCAGCAGCCAAGAATCGGGACAGGGAGTATGGGTGGCTTTCTTT
len: 16
v_gene: TRBV4-1
abundance: many
d_gene: TRBD1
j_gene: TRBJ1-1

CDR3aa: CSASLQETQYF
CDR3nt: TGCAGTGCTAGCCTTCAAGAGACCCAGTACTTC
len: 11
v_gene: TRBV20-1
abundance: .
d_gene: .
j_gene: TRBJ2-5

CDR3aa: CSARPGTANYGYTF
CDR3nt: TGCAGTGCTAGACCAGGGACGGCTAACTATGGCTACACCTTC
len: 14
v_gene: TRBV20-1
abundance: .
d_gene: .
j_gene: TRBJ1-2

CDR3aa: CATSRDAVYEQYF
CDR3nt: TGTGCCACCAGCAGAGACGCGGTCTACGAGCAGTACTTC
len: 13
v_gene: TRBV15
abundance: .
d_gene: .
j_gene: TRBJ2-7

CDR3aa: CASTGLMTGRDSGANVLTF
CDR3nt: TGTGCCAGCACGGGGTTGATGACAGGGCGTGACTCTGGGGCCAACGTCCTGACTTTC
len: 19
v_gene: TRBV12-3/TRBV12-4
abundance: many
d_gene: TRBD1
j_gene: TRBJ2-6

CDR3aa: CASSELAGANYNEQFF
CDR3nt: TGTGCCAGCAGTGAACTAGCGGGGGCGAATTACAATGAGCAGTTCTTC
len: 16
v_gene: TRBV25-1
abundance: .
d_gene: TRBD2
j_gene: TRBJ2-1

CDR3aa: CASSIGGRAEAFF
CDR3nt: TGTGCCAGTAGTATAGGTGGGAGGGCTGAAGCTTTCTTT
len: 13
v_gene: TRBV19
abundance: .
d_gene: .
j_gene: TRBJ1-1

CDR3aa: CASGRVAETQYF
CDR3nt: TGTGCCAGTGGGCGGGTAGCGGAGACCCAGTACTTC
len: 12
v_gene: TRBV7-2
abundance: many
d_gene: .
j_gene: TRBJ2-5

CDR3aa: CASSSLTGIGTDTQYF
CDR3nt: TGTGCCAGCAGTTCATTGACAGGGATAGGCACAGATACGCAGTATTTT
len: 16
v_gene: TRBV12-3/TRBV12-4
abundance: many
d_gene: TRBD1
j_gene: TRBJ2-3

CDR3aa: CASGPPWSAVQETQYF
CDR3nt: TGTGCCAGTGGGCCTCCCTGGTCGGCAGTCCAAGAGACCCAGTACTTC
len: 16
v_gene: TRBV19
abundance: once
d_gene: .
j_gene: TRBJ2-5

CDR3aa: CASTQGANEQFF
CDR3nt: TGTGCCAGCACACAGGGGGCCAATGAGCAGTTCTTC
len: 12
v_gene: TRBV27
abundance: few
d_gene: TRBD1
j_gene: TRBJ2-1

CDR3aa: CASSIGASPLHF
CDR3nt: TGTGCCAGTAGTATTGGGGCATCACCCCTCCACTTT
len: 12
v_gene: TRBV19
abundance: few
d_gene: .
j_gene: TRBJ1-6

CDR3aa: CATLGQAGGGNTIYF
CDR3nt: TGTGCCACCCTGGGACAGGCGGGCGGTGGAAACACCATATATTTT
len: 15
v_gene: TRBV10-3
abundance: .
d_gene: TRBD1
j_gene: TRBJ1-3

CDR3aa: CASSLVRRDTQYF
CDR3nt: TGTGCCAGCAGCTTAGTCCGCCGTGATACGCAGTATTTT
len: 13
v_gene: TRBV7-9
abundance: .
d_gene: .
j_gene: TRBJ2-3

CDR3aa: CATYRGLLYTF
CDR3nt: TGTGCCACCTACAGGGGATTATTGTACACCTTC
len: 11
v_gene: TRBV19
abundance: .
d_gene: TRBD1
j_gene: TRBJ1-2

CDR3aa: CASSAGPLSGTEAFF
CDR3nt: TGTGCCAGCAGCGCAGGGCCGCTAAGTGGGACTGAAGCTTTCTTT
len: 15
v_gene: TRBV7-9
abundance: .
d_gene: .
j_gene: TRBJ1-1

CDR3aa: CASSYLTGSGNTIYF
CDR3nt: TGTGCCAGCAGCTACCTGACAGGGTCCGGAAACACCATATATTTT
len: 15
v_gene: TRBV7-8
abundance: many
d_gene: TRBD1
j_gene: TRBJ1-3

CDR3aa: CASSDAGVSSYNSPLHF
CDR3nt: TGTGCCAGCAGTGATGCTGGAGTGAGCTCCTATAATTCACCCCTCCACTTT
len: 17
v_gene: TRBV2
abundance: .
d_gene: .
j_gene: TRBJ1-6

CDR3aa: CASSHPGQGTPNTGELFF
CDR3nt: TGTGCCAGCAGCCATCCGGGACAGGGGACGCCGAACACCGGGGAGCTGTTTTTT
len: 18
v_gene: TRBV7-3
abundance: many
d_gene: TRBD1
j_gene: TRBJ2-2

CDR3aa: CASSATGNTEAFF
CDR3nt: TGTGCCAGCAGCGCCACAGGGAACACTGAAGCTTTCTTT
len: 13
v_gene: TRBV7-3
abundance: once
d_gene: .
j_gene: TRBJ1-1

CDR3aa: CTFSADGNYNEQFF
CDR3nt: TGTACCTTCAGTGCGGACGGAAACTACAATGAGCAGTTCTTC
len: 14
v_gene: TRBV10-3
abundance: .
d_gene: .
j_gene: TRBJ2-1

CDR3aa: CSARDGLGGRETQYF
CDR3nt: TGCAGTGCTAGAGACGGCTTAGGGGGACGGGAGACCCAGTACTTC
len: 15
v_gene: TRBV20-1
abundance: many
d_gene: .
j_gene: TRBJ2-5

CDR3aa: CASSQGDRAYSNQPQHF
CDR3nt: TGTGCCAGCAGCCAAGGAGACAGGGCCTATAGCAATCAGCCCCAGCATTTT
len: 17
v_gene: TRBV3-1
abundance: few
d_gene: TRBD1
j_gene: TRBJ1-5

CDR3aa: CASSSVPSLSGELFF
CDR3nt: TGTGCCAGCAGCTCTGTCCCTAGCCTGTCCGGGGAGCTGTTTTTT
len: 15
v_gene: TRBV11-2
abundance: many
d_gene: .
j_gene: TRBJ2-2

CDR3aa: CAAGDSYEQYF
CDR3nt: TGTGCCGCAGGGGACTCCTACGAGCAGTACTTC
len: 11
v_gene: TRBV7-9
abundance: few
d_gene: .
j_gene: TRBJ2-7

CDR3aa: CASSSDRAWKETQYF
CDR3nt: TGTGCCAGCAGCTCAGACAGGGCCTGGAAAGAGACCCAGTACTTC
len: 15
v_gene: TRBV7-8
abundance: .
d_gene: TRBD1
j_gene: TRBJ2-5

CDR3aa: CATSRDSGWNEQFF
CDR3nt: TGTGCCACCAGCAGAGATTCAGGGTGGAATGAGCAGTTCTTC
len: 14
v_gene: TRBV15
abundance: .
d_gene: .
j_gene: TRBJ2-1

CDR3aa: CSAREEVFYSEQFF
CDR3nt: TGCAGTGCTAGAGAAGAGGTGTTCTACAGTGAGCAGTTCTTC
len: 14
v_gene: TRBV20-1
abundance: many
d_gene: .
j_gene: TRBJ2-1

CDR3aa: CSARGDLDEQFF
CDR3nt: TGCAGTGCTAGAGGGGATCTGGATGAGCAGTTCTTC
len: 12
v_gene: TRBV20-1
abundance: .
d_gene: .
j_gene: TRBJ2-1

CDR3aa: CASSLRRPGASGGYTF
CDR3nt: TGCGCCAGCAGCCTTCGACGTCCGGGGGCTAGTGGTGGCTACACCTTC
len: 16
v_gene: TRBV4-1
abundance: .
d_gene: .
j_gene: TRBJ1-2

CDR3aa: CASRPRGRILSYEQYF
CDR3nt: TGTGCCAGCAGGCCTAGGGGCAGAATACTCTCCTACGAGCAGTACTTC
len: 16
v_gene: TRBV2
abundance: .
d_gene: .
j_gene: TRBJ2-7

CDR3aa: CASNFGTGSKGGSPGELFF
CDR3nt: TGTGCCAGTAATTTCGGGACAGGGTCAAAGGGAGGGAGTCCCGGGGAGCTGTTTTTT
len: 19
v_gene: TRBV19
abundance: few
d_gene: TRBD1
j_gene: TRBJ2-2

CDR3aa: CASSLPRVELSNTGELFF
CDR3nt: TGTGCCAGCAGCTTGCCCAGGGTGGAGCTATCGAACACCGGGGAGCTGTTTTTT
len: 18
v_gene: TRBV5-4
abundance: .
d_gene: .
j_gene: TRBJ2-2

CDR3aa: CAWTVGARSNTEAFF
CDR3nt: TGTGCCTGGACTGTGGGGGCCAGGTCGAACACTGAAGCTTTCTTT
len: 15
v_gene: TRBV30
abundance: .
d_gene: .
j_gene: TRBJ1-1

CDR3aa: CASSPGGEGQETQYF
CDR3nt: TGTGCCAGCAGCCCCGGGGGGGAGGGACAAGAGACCCAGTACTTC
len: 15
v_gene: TRBV7-7
abundance: .
d_gene: TRBD2
j_gene: TRBJ2-5

CDR3aa: CATAINTASGELFF
CDR3nt: TGTGCCACCGCAATCAACACAGCGTCCGGGGAGCTGTTTTTT
len: 14
v_gene: TRBV15
abundance: few
d_gene: .
j_gene: TRBJ2-2

CDR3aa: CASSRGWRTGELFF
CDR3nt: TGCGCCAGCAGTCGGGGGTGGCGCACCGGGGAGCTGTTTTTT
len: 14
v_gene: TRBV10-2
abundance: .
d_gene: .
j_gene: TRBJ2-2

CDR3aa: CAFDEGNNQPQHF
CDR3nt: TGTGCTTTCGACGAGGGGAACAATCAGCCCCAGCATTTT
len: 13
v_gene: TRBV30
abundance: few
d_gene: .
j_gene: TRBJ1-5

CDR3aa: CASSPMTGPSYNEQFF
CDR3nt: TGCGCCAGCAGCCCTATGACAGGGCCTTCCTACAATGAGCAGTTCTTC
len: 16
v_gene: TRBV5-1
abundance: .
d_gene: TRBD1
j_gene: TRBJ2-1